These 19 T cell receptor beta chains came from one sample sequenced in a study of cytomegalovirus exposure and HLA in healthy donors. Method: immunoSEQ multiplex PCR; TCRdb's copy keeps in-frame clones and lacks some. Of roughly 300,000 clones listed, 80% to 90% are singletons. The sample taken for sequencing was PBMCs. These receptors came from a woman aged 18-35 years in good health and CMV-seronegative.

The CDR3 DNA reads as TGTGCCAGCACAGACAGGGTTCAGGCTGAAGCTTTCTTT. This gives the protein CASTDRVQAEAFF. This chain uses TRBV25-1 with TRBJ1-1, with TRBD1 identical over 7 bases. After removal of 7 bases from V and 6 bases from J, the junction contained 8 bases not matched to a gene. CDR1 is MGHDK and CDR2 is SYGVNS in the germline V gene. CDR3 size: 13 residues.

The chain's CDR3 is CASSVEGLENTEAFF. CDR3 coding DNA: TGTGCCAGCAGCGTGGAGGGGCTCGAGAACACTGAAGCTTTCTTT. J is TRBJ1-1 and V is TRBV9; possible D gene TRBD1, 5 bases. CDR1 SGDLS and CDR2 YYNGEE come from the germline V gene. Between the trimmed V and J ends, which lost 2 bases and 1 base, there was a span of 12 bases. This CDR3 spans 15 amino acids.

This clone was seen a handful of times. The CDR3 DNA follows: TGCGCCAGCAGCCAGAGTCGGGAGGATGGCTACACCTTC. Its translation is CASSQSREDGYTF. This chain uses TRBV4-3 with TRBJ1-2, with unresolved D. The V end was cut by 3 bases, the J end by 6 bases, with 11 bases between. The CDR3 spans 13 residues. The germline gives CDR1 LGHNA, CDR2 YSLEER.

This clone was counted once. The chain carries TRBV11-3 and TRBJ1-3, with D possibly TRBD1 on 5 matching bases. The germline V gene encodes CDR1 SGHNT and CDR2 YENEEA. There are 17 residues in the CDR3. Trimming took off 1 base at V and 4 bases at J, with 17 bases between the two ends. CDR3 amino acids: CASSLGRDSSEGNTIYF. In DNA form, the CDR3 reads TGTGCCAGCAGCTTAGGCCGGGACTCCTCCGAGGGAAACACCATATATTTT.

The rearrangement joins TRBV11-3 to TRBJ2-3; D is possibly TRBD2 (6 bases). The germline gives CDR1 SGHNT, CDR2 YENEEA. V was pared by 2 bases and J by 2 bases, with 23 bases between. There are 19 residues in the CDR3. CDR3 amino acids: CASSLSNGMASDFTDTQYF. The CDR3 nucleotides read TGTGCCAGCAGCTTATCAAACGGCATGGCTAGCGACTTCACAGATACGCAGTATTTT.

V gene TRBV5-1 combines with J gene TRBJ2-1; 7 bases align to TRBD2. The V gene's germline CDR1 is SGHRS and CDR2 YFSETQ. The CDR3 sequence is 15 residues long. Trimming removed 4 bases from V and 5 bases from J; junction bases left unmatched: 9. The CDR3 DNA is TGCGCCAGCAGCCCCTTGGGAGGGAACAACAATGAGCAGTTCTTC. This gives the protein CASSPLGGNNNEQFF.

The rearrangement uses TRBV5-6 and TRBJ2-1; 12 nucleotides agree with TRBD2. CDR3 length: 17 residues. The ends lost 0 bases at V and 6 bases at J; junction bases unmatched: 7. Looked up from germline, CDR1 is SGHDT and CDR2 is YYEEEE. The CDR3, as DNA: TGTGCCAGCAGCTTGGGGGCCCTAGCGGGAGGGCCCAATGAGCAGTTCTTC. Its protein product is CASSLGALAGGPNEQFF.

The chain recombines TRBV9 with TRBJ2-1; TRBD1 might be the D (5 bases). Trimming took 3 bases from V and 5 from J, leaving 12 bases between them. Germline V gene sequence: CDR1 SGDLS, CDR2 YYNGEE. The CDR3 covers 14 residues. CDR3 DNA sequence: TGTGCCAGCAGCGGACCCCCAGGGAACAATGAGCAGTTCTTC. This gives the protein CASSGPPGNNEQFF.

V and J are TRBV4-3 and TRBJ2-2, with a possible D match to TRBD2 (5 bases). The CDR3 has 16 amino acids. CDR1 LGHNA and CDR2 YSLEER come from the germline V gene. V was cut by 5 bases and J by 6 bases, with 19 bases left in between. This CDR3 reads CASSKFFSGFAGELFF. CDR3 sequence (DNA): TGCGCCAGCAGCAAGTTTTTTTCGGGGTTTGCCGGGGAGCTGTTTTTT.

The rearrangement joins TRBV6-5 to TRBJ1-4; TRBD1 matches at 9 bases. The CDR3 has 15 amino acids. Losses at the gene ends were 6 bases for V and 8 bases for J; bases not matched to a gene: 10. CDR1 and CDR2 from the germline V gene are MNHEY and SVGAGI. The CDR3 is CASRSGTGFQEKLFF. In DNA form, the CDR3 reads TGTGCCAGCAGATCCGGGACAGGGTTTCAGGAAAAACTGTTTTTT.

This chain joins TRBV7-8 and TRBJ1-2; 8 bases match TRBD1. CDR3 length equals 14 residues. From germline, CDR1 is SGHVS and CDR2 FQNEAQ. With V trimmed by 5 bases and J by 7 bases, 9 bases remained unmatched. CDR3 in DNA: TGTGCCAGCAGCCCTGAAGGACAGGGAAGTGGCTACACCTTC. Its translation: CASSPEGQGSGYTF.

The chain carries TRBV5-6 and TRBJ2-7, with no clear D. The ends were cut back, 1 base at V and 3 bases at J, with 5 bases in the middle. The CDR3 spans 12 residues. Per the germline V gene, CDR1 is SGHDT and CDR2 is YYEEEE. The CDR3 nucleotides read TGTGCCAGCAGCTTGTACGGCTACGAGCAGTACTTC. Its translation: CASSLYGYEQYF.

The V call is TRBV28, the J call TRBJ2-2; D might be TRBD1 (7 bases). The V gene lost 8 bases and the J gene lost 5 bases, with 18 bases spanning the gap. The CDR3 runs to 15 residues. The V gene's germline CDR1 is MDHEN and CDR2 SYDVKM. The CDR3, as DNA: TGTGCCAGCGGCGGGGTCGACAGGGCGACCGGGGAGCTGTTTTTT. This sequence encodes CASGGVDRATGELFF.

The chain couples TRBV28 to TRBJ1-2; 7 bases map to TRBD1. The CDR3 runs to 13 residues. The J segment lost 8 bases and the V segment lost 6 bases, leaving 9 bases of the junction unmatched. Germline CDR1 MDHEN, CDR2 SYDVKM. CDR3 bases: TGTGCCAGCAGATCGGGACAGTGGGACGGCTACACCTTC. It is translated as CASRSGQWDGYTF.

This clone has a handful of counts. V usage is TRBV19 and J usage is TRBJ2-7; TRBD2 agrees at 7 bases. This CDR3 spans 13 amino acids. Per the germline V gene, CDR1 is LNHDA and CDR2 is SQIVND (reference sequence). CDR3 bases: TGTCCAACTGCAGCGGGATATGCCTACGAGCAGTACTTC. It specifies CPTAAGYAYEQYF. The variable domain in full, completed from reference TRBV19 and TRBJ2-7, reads DGGITQSPKYLFRKEGQNVTLSCEQNLNHDAMYWYRQDPGQGLRLIYYSQIVNDFQKGDIAEGYSVSREKKESFPLTVTSAQKNPTAFYLCPTAAGYAYEQYFGPGTRLTVT.

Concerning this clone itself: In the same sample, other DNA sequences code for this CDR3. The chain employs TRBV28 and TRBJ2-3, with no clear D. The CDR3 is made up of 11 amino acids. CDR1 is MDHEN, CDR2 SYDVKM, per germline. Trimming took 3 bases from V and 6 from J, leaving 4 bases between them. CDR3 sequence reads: CASSFRDTQYF. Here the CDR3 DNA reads TGTGCCAGCAGTTTCCGGGATACGCAGTATTTT.

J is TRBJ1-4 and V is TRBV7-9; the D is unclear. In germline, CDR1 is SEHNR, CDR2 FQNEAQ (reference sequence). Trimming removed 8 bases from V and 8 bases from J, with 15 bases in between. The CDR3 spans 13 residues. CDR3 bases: TGTGCCAGCTCATGGCGGGGAGGGGAAAAACTGTTTTTT. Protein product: CASSWRGGEKLFF.

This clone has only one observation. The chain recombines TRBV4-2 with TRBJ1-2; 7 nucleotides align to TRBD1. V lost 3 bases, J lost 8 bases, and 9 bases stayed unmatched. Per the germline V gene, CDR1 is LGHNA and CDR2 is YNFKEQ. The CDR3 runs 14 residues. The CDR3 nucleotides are TGTGCCAGCAGCCACCCCGACAGGGCTGGCGGCTACACCTTC. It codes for CASSHPDRAGGYTF.

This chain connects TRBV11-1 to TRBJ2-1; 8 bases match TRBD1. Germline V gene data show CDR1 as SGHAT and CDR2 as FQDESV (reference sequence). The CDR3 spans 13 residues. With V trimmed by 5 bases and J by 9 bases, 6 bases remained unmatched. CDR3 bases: TGTGCCAGCAGCGCGGGACAGGCTCTTGAGCAGTTCTTC. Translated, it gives CASSAGQALEQFF.